Below, 21 T cell receptor beta chains from the same sample are listed, as sequenced in a study of shared clonotypes between healthy human individuals. Positive CCR7 selection of CD45RO-negative cells yielded the naive CD8 cells, and terminally differentiated effector memory CD45RA+ cells were excluded. Clones were sequenced by immunoSEQ multiplex PCR, and TCRdb holds only the in-frame ones, with some missing. The data contain about 800,000 clones, 96% of them seen just once; the ten biggest clones take up roughly 0.23%. Sequencing was performed on naive CD8+ T cells sorted from blood. Receptors originate from a young man in good health.

Turning to this clone: Additional DNA sequences in this sample encode the identical CDR3. This chain links TRBV5-1 with TRBJ1-1, with TRBD1 as a possible D gene (5 bases). V was cut by 0 bases and J by 2 bases, with 11 bases left in between. Per germline, CDR1 SGHRS and CDR2 YFSETQ. The CDR3 runs to 15 residues. Here the CDR3 reads CASSLVDSLNTEAFF. CDR3 bases: TGCGCCAGCAGCTTGGTCGACAGTCTTAACACTGAAGCTTTCTTT.

This clone was counted only a few times. The chain uses TRBV30 and TRBJ2-1; D is unresolved. This CDR3 spans 12 amino acids. CDR1 and CDR2 from the germline V gene are GTSNPN and SVGIG (reference sequence). Trimming shortened V by 0 bases and J by 4 bases, and 4 bases separated the two germline ends. CDR3 nucleotide sequence: TGTGCCTGGAGTGTACAGTACAATGAGCAGTTCTTC. Protein sequence: CAWSVQYNEQFF.

The V call is TRBV7-2, the J call TRBJ2-2; D uncertain. Germline V gene data show CDR1 as SGHTA and CDR2 as FQGNSA. The ends were cut back, 1 base at V and 4 bases at J, with 1 base in the middle. The CDR3 is 12 amino acids. Here the CDR3 reads CASSLGTGELFF. CDR3 nucleotides: TGTGCCAGCAGCTTAGGCACCGGGGAGCTGTTTTTT.

This chain connects TRBV27 to TRBJ2-7; 11 bases agree with TRBD2. Germline assignment: CDR1 MNHEY and CDR2 SMNVEV (reference sequence). This CDR3 is 15 amino acids long. The V segment lost 5 bases and the J segment 1 base; nucleotides outside the gene matches: 4. The CDR3 nucleotides read TGTGCCAGCAGTGTGGGGACTAGCGGATCCTACGAGCAGTACTTC. Encoded protein: CASSVGTSGSYEQYF.

The chain links TRBV19 to TRBJ2-1; TRBD2 matches at 8 bases. The CDR3 covers 20 residues. The germline V gene has CDR1 LNHDA and CDR2 SQIVND (reference sequence). V was clipped by 3 bases and J by 0 bases; unmatched bases: 16. The CDR3 sequence: CASSMDWERGSIPSYNEQFF. In DNA form, the CDR3 reads TGTGCCAGTAGTATGGATTGGGAGCGGGGGAGCATTCCCTCCTACAATGAGCAGTTCTTC. Based on the CDR3 plus reference TRBV19 and TRBJ2-1, the full variable domain is DGGITQSPKYLFRKEGQNVTLSCEQNLNHDAMYWYRQDPGQGLRLIYYSQIVNDFQKGDIAEGYSVSREKKESFPLTVTSAQKNPTAFYLCASSMDWERGSIPSYNEQFFGPGTRLTVL.

The V call is TRBV27, the J call TRBJ2-1; 12 positions match TRBD2. Germline V gene lookup returns CDR1 MNHEY and CDR2 SMNVEV (reference sequence). The ends lost 5 bases at V and 6 bases at J; junction bases unmatched: 8. This CDR3 has 16 amino acids. CDR3 residues: CASSARLAGDFNEQFF. CDR3 in DNA: TGTGCCAGCAGTGCTAGACTAGCGGGAGACTTCAATGAGCAGTTCTTC.

This clone was picked up one time. The chain joins TRBV5-1 to TRBJ2-2, with D maybe TRBD1 (6 bases). The V gene's germline CDR1 is SGHRS and CDR2 YFSETQ. The CDR3 sequence is 14 residues long. The V end was cut by 5 bases, the J end by 2 bases, with 10 bases between. CDR3 in amino acids: CASSGGFNTGELFF. The CDR3 bases are TGCGCCAGCAGTGGGGGCTTCAACACCGGGGAGCTGTTTTTT.

The chain recombines TRBV7-9 with TRBJ2-3, with 9 bases identical to TRBD1. The CDR3 totals 14 residues. CDR1 is SEHNR and CDR2 is FQNEAQ in the germline V gene (reference sequence). Trimming at V came to 5 bases and at J to 8 bases, leaving 8 bases not matched to a gene. The DNA of the CDR3 is TGTGCCAGCAGCCCGGGACAGGGTGGCGTTACGCAGTATTTT. Encoded protein: CASSPGQGGVTQYF.

This chain connects TRBV7-9 to TRBJ2-7; D is unresolved. This CDR3 spans 14 amino acids. V gave up 0 bases and J gave up 7 bases, with 13 bases separating them. Germline V lookup: CDR1 SEHNR, CDR2 FQNEAQ (reference sequence). The CDR3 spells CASSLAPGRSEQYF. CDR3 bases: TGTGCCAGCAGCTTAGCCCCAGGTCGATCTGAGCAGTACTTC.

The chain carries TRBV29-1 and TRBJ1-2; D is ambiguous. The CDR3 contains 14 residues. V was clipped by 0 bases and J by 10 bases, with 18 bases between them. CDR1 and CDR2 (germline): SQVTM, ANQGSEA. Written as DNA, the CDR3 is TGCAGCGTTGAAGATCGAGACACTATAGATGACTACACCTTC. Translated, it gives CSVEDRDTIDDYTF.

The chain joins TRBV7-3 to TRBJ2-2; 16 positions agree with TRBD2. Per the germline V gene, CDR1 is SGHTA and CDR2 is FQGTGA. Trimming removed 5 bases from V and 6 bases from J; junction bases left unmatched: 9. The CDR3 spans 18 residues. CDR3: CASSPPGLAGGPAGELFF. The DNA for the CDR3 is TGTGCCAGCAGCCCTCCGGGACTAGCGGGAGGGCCGGCCGGGGAGCTGTTTTTT.

This chain joins TRBV2 and TRBJ2-2; 9 positions match TRBD2. Germline assignment: CDR1 SNHLY and CDR2 FYNNEI. With 4 bases clipped from V and 4 bases from J, the junction kept 7 bases outside the gene matches. This CDR3 has 16 residues. The CDR3 nucleotides read TGTGCCAGCAGTGCCCGACTAGCGGCAACCACCGGGGAGCTGTTTTTT. Residues: CASSARLAATTGELFF.

V and J are TRBV27 and TRBJ2-7, with TRBD2 as a possible D gene (5 bases). V lost 0 bases and J 3 bases, leaving 12 bases between the germline ends. This CDR3 spans 15 amino acids. The germline CDR1 and CDR2 sequences are MNHEY and SMNVEV (reference sequence). The CDR3 loop is CASSLSASPNYEQYF. The CDR3 bases are TGTGCCAGCAGTTTATCGGCTAGCCCTAACTACGAGCAGTACTTC.

The chain employs TRBV9 and TRBJ2-1, with 10 bases matching TRBD1. This CDR3 comprises 16 residues. Looked up from germline, CDR1 is SGDLS and CDR2 is YYNGEE. V was pared by 0 bases and J by 3 bases, with 3 bases of the junction left unmatched. CDR3 DNA sequence: TGTGCCAGCAGCGTAGGAGGGACAGGGGTCTACAATGAGCAGTTCTTC. Amino acids: CASSVGGTGVYNEQFF. Variable domain in full (rest from reference TRBV9 and TRBJ2-1): DSGVTQTPKHLITATGQRVTLRCSPRSGDLSVYWYQQSLDQGLQFLIQYYNGEERAKGNILERFSAQQFPDLHSELNLSSLELGDSALYFCASSVGGTGVYNEQFFGPGTRLTVL.

The rearrangement uses TRBV5-1 and TRBJ2-2, with 7 bases aligning to TRBD2. The germline V gene has CDR1 SGHRS and CDR2 YFSETQ. Losses at the gene ends were 4 bases for V and 0 bases for J; bases not matched to a gene: 9. The CDR3 contains 17 residues. The CDR3 region is CASSPRQAGPNTGELFF. In DNA, the CDR3 is TGCGCCAGCAGCCCCCGGCAAGCGGGACCGAACACCGGGGAGCTGTTTTTT.

The chain recombines TRBV13 with TRBJ2-2; 11 bases fit TRBD2. Looked up from germline, CDR1 is PRHDT and CDR2 is FYEKMQ (reference sequence). The CDR3 runs 18 residues. V trimming: 5 bases; J trimming: 7 bases; junction bases outside the gene matches: 15. CDR3: CASSLQKLAGGMGGELFF. CDR3 nucleotides: TGTGCCAGCAGCCTACAGAAGCTAGCGGGAGGCATGGGCGGGGAGCTGTTTTTT.

CDR3 nucleotides: TGTGCCAGCAGCCAACTGACAGGTTACAATGAGCAGTTCTTC. Translating gives CASSQLTGYNEQFF. The rearrangement joins TRBV14 to TRBJ2-1; D may be TRBD1 (6 bases). The CDR3 contains 14 residues. The germline V gene encodes CDR1 SGHDN and CDR2 FVKESK. V lost 2 bases to trimming and J lost 4 bases, with 9 bases between them.

This chain uses TRBV2 with TRBJ2-1; 8 bases agree with TRBD1. V dropped 7 bases and J dropped 4; count of bases not matched to a gene: 6. The V gene's germline CDR1 is SNHLY and CDR2 FYNNEI. This CDR3 contains 14 residues. The CDR3 protein is CASMGQAIYNEQFF. The CDR3 nucleotides read TGTGCCAGCATGGGACAGGCGATATACAATGAGCAGTTCTTC.

The rearrangement links TRBV29-1 to TRBJ2-1, with 8 positions matching TRBD1. This CDR3 has 14 amino acids. V shed 4 bases, J shed 3 bases, and the junction held 5 bases outside the gene matches. The germline V gene has CDR1 SQVTM and CDR2 ANQGSEA. The CDR3 bases are TGCAGCGTTGGAGGGGACAGGATCTACAATGAGCAGTTCTTC. Its protein is CSVGGDRIYNEQFF.

The chain has TRBV19 and TRBJ2-1; perhaps TRBD1 as D (6 bases). Germline-derived CDR1 and CDR2 are LNHDA and SQIVND (reference sequence). This CDR3 spans 14 amino acids. V lost 9 bases, J lost 0 bases, and 12 bases lay in between. The CDR3 is CASRSRGSYNEQFF. The DNA for the CDR3 is TGTGCCAGCCGGAGCAGGGGCTCCTACAATGAGCAGTTCTTC.

The chain links TRBV19 to TRBJ2-7; maybe TRBD1 (6 bases). CDR3 length equals 13 residues. From germline, CDR1 is LNHDA and CDR2 SQIVND (reference sequence). Trimming removed 3 bases at V and 3 bases at J, with 9 bases between. CDR3 nucleotides: TGTGCCAGTAGTATCCTAGGGGGCTACGAGCAGTACTTC. This encodes CASSILGGYEQYF.